This is a list of T cell receptor beta chains from one sample in a study of cytomegalovirus exposure and HLA in healthy donors. Produced via immunoSEQ multiplex PCR; TCRdb's table is partial and in-frame only. Among over 150,000 clones listed, around 85% were seen once. Source material: PBMCs. The receptors shown here come from a boy between 2 and 10 years old in good health and CMV-seronegative. Each CDR3 is given with its conserved first and last residue. A D gene is named only where the DNA matches it firmly. Some rows mark clone size as missing; the rest say once, few, many or name a class of expanded clone.

d_call	clone_size	v_call	j_call	cdr3_nt	cdr3_aa
NA	NA	TRBV6-1	TRBJ2-7	TGTGCCAGCAGTCCCCGGACAGAACCCTACGAGCAGTACTTC	CASSPRTEPYEQYF
TRBD1	NA	TRBV19	TRBJ2-1	TGTGCCAGTAGTTTTCTCCGGGACAGCCCCTACAATGAGCAGTTCTTC	CASSFLRDSPYNEQFF
TRBD1	NA	TRBV2	TRBJ2-4	TGTGCCAGCAGTGCGGACAGGGGGCAAAACATTCAGTACTTC	CASSADRGQNIQYF
TRBD1	NA	TRBV19	TRBJ1-5	TGTGCCACACAATCCGGGACAGTTAGCAATCAGCCCCAGCATTTT	CATQSGTVSNQPQHF
TRBD1	NA	TRBV5-1	TRBJ2-5	TGCGCCAGCAGCTCAGGACAGGCATCTAAAGAGACCCAGTACTTC	CASSSGQASKETQYF
NA	few	TRBV5-6	TRBJ1-5	TGTGCCAGCAGCTTCGGGAGGGGAGTGGTTCAGCCCCAGCATTTT	CASSFGRGVVQPQHF
NA	NA	TRBV6-4	TRBJ1-6	TGTGCCAGCAGCAAAGAGTCGACAGGACCGCTCTCCTATAATTCACCCCTCCACTTT	CASSKESTGPLSYNSPLHF
TRBD2	NA	TRBV6-5	TRBJ2-1	TGTGCCAGCAGTTACGGTACTAGCGCCTACTACAATGAGCAGTTCTTC	CASSYGTSAYYNEQFF
TRBD1	NA	TRBV19	TRBJ1-4	TGTGCCAGTAGTCGTGGACAGGGTCAGCGTGAAAAACTGTTTTTT	CASSRGQGQREKLFF
TRBD1	NA	TRBV6-6	TRBJ2-7	TGTGCCAGCAGACGGACAGGGGGCAAATCCTACGAGCAGTACTTC	CASRRTGGKSYEQYF
NA	NA	TRBV5-5	TRBJ1-1	TGTGCCAGCAGCTTGGTACAAACGAACACTGAAGCTTTCTTT	CASSLVQTNTEAFF
NA	NA	TRBV6-5	TRBJ1-1	TGTGCCAGCAGTGAAGGGTCCGGGGTTACTGAAGCTTTCTTT	CASSEGSGVTEAFF
TRBD1	NA	TRBV6-1	TRBJ2-7	TGTGCCAGCAGTCTACAGGGGGAAATGAACGAGCAGTACTTC	CASSLQGEMNEQYF
TRBD1	NA	TRBV9	TRBJ1-2	TGTGCCAGCAGCGTAGCTGCACAGGGGAATGGCTACACCTTC	CASSVAAQGNGYTF
NA	NA	TRBV5-1	TRBJ2-3	TGCGCCAGCAGCTTCGGCGGGGGCGCTTATACGCAGTATTTT	CASSFGGGAYTQYF
NA	NA	TRBV5-1	TRBJ2-3	TGCGCCAGCAGCTTGGGGCGGGTAGGGACAGATACGCAGTATTTT	CASSLGRVGTDTQYF
TRBD2	NA	TRBV5-1	TRBJ2-5	TGCGCCAGCAGCTTGAGACTAGCGGGGGGCTTAGAGACCCAGTACTTC	CASSLRLAGGLETQYF
NA	NA	TRBV7-9	TRBJ2-4	TGTGCCAGCAGCTCCCCGGGAGTAGCCAAAAACATTCAGTACTTC	CASSSPGVAKNIQYF
TRBD1	NA	TRBV28	TRBJ2-1	TGTGCCAGCAGCCCTGGGACAGGGACTATCTACAATGAGCAGTTCTTC	CASSPGTGTIYNEQFF
NA	NA	TRBV6-1	TRBJ2-2	TGTGCCAGCATTGAGACAGGCGCGAACACCGGGGAGCTGTTTTTT	CASIETGANTGELFF
NA	NA	TRBV30	TRBJ2-3	TGTGCCTGGAGTGTAGGGGCAGGTGGGATCTACACAGATACGCAGTATTTT	CAWSVGAGGIYTDTQYF
NA	NA	TRBV10-2	TRBJ1-5	TGCGCCAGCGGGGAGCTCAATCAGCCCCAGCATTTT	CASGELNQPQHF
NA	NA	TRBV4-2	TRBJ1-2	TGTGCCAGCAGCCAACATTCGGACAGCCCTAACTATGGCTACACCTTC	CASSQHSDSPNYGYTF
NA	NA	TRBV6-6	TRBJ1-5	TGTGCCAGCAGTCCGGGGAATCAGCCCCAGCATTTT	CASSPGNQPQHF
TRBD2	NA	TRBV7-9	TRBJ2-7	TGTGCCAGCAGCAACAGCGGGGGCGGGAGCTCCTACGAGCAGTACTTC	CASSNSGGGSSYEQYF
NA	NA	TRBV6-1	TRBJ1-5	TGTGCCAGCAGGAAGGGGGGGAATCAGCCCCAGCATTTT	CASRKGGNQPQHF
NA	NA	TRBV4-1	TRBJ2-3	TGCGCCAGCAGCCACCCCTTGCGCAGGGCACATCCAAGGTATTTT	CASSHPLRRAHPRYF
NA	NA	TRBV5-6	TRBJ1-1	TGTGCCAGCAGCTCGAACGGAGGGACCACTGAAGCTTTCTTT	CASSSNGGTTEAFF
NA	NA	TRBV19	TRBJ2-3	TGTGCCAGTAGTATCAGGGGTAGCACAGATACGCAGTATTTT	CASSIRGSTDTQYF
NA	NA	TRBV15	TRBJ1-5	TGTGCCACCGGCAGAGATACGGGAAGAAATCAGCCCCAGCATTTT	CATGRDTGRNQPQHF
TRBD1	once	TRBV10-3	TRBJ2-2	TGTGCCATCAGTCCCACAGGGGGCGGGGAGCTGTTTTTT	CAISPTGGGELFF
NA	NA	TRBV30	TRBJ2-7	TGTGCCTGGGGACTGGGGCGGGAAAACGAGCAGTACTTC	CAWGLGRENEQYF
NA	few	TRBV6-6	TRBJ1-6	TGTGCCAGCAGTTATGGGGGGGAGAATTCACCCCTCCACTTT	CASSYGGENSPLHF
NA	NA	TRBV6-5	TRBJ1-1	TGTGCCAGCAGGTCCGGGGGGAACACTGAAGCTTTCTTT	CASRSGGNTEAFF
NA	NA	TRBV11-2	TRBJ1-4	TGTGCCAGCAGCCATAATGAAAAACTGTTTTTT	CASSHNEKLFF
NA	NA	TRBV15	TRBJ2-1	TGTGCCACCAGTGCCACCGGGACTGGCTGGAATGAGCAGTTCTTC	CATSATGTGWNEQFF
TRBD1	NA	TRBV27	TRBJ1-6	TGTGCCAGCAGTACCTTAACCGGGACAGGGTCAAATTCACCCCTCCACTTT	CASSTLTGTGSNSPLHF
TRBD1	NA	TRBV5-8	TRBJ1-6	TGTGCCAGCAGCTTCCTAAGGACAGGGAACCCTTTTAATTCACCCCTCCACTTT	CASSFLRTGNPFNSPLHF
TRBD1	NA	TRBV6-5	TRBJ2-2	TGTGCCAGCCGTTTGACAGGGGCCAACACCGGGGAGCTGTTTTTT	CASRLTGANTGELFF
TRBD2	once	TRBV10-3	TRBJ2-1	TGTGCCATCGCGGGAGCGGAACGGGGAACCTACAATGAGCAGTTCTTC	CAIAGAERGTYNEQFF
NA	NA	TRBV6-1	TRBJ2-6	TGTGCCAGCAGTGAGCGAAACTCTGGGGCCAACGTCCTGACTTTC	CASSERNSGANVLTF
TRBD2	NA	TRBV7-2	TRBJ2-1	TGTGCCAGCAGCTTAGGACTAGCGCCCACGTTCTTC	CASSLGLAPTFF
NA	few	TRBV6-6	TRBJ1-3	TGTGCCAGCAGTTACCTGGGAGCGGGAAACACCATATATTTT	CASSYLGAGNTIYF
TRBD1	NA	TRBV13	TRBJ1-2	TGTGCCAGCAGATTGGACAGGGTAGGTGGCTACACCTTC	CASRLDRVGGYTF
NA	NA	TRBV5-1	TRBJ2-7	TGCGCCAGCGGTCGGGACTCCATCTACGAGCAGTACTTC	CASGRDSIYEQYF
NA	NA	TRBV1	TRBJ2-1	TGCACCAGCAGCCCTCCTGGCGAGCGGGGGTTCTACAATGAGCAGTTCTTC	CTSSPPGERGFYNEQFF